The 15 T cell receptor beta chains below all came from one sample that was sequenced in a study of shared clonotypes between healthy human individuals. TCRdb keeps only in-frame clones here, not all; method: immunoSEQ multiplex PCR. The sample records approximately 340,000 clones, approximately 79% being singletons. Sequencing was performed on memory CD4+ T cells sorted from blood. Subset of the sample: CD45RA-negative fraction. The receptors were gathered from a young man in good health.

The rearrangement joins TRBV28 to TRBJ1-1; 10 bases agree with TRBD1. J lost 1 base, V lost 8 bases, and 7 bases had no gene match. The CDR3 has 15 amino acids. CDR1 is MDHEN and CDR2 is SYDVKM in the germline V gene. CDR3 DNA sequence: TGTGCCAGCCGTGACAGGGGGCCCGAGAACACTGAAGCTTTCTTT. Translating gives CASRDRGPENTEAFF. The full variable domain, with the rest looked up from reference TRBV28 and TRBJ1-1, is DVKVTQSSRYLVKRTGEKVFLECVQDMDHENMFWYRQDPGLGLRLIYFSYDVKMKEKGDIPEGYSVSREKKERFSLILESASTNQTSMYLCASRDRGPENTEAFFGQGTRLTVV.

This chain joins TRBV5-1 and TRBJ2-7; TRBD1 matches at 8 bases. Germline CDR1 SGHRS, CDR2 YFSETQ. This CDR3 has 15 amino acids. V shed 2 bases and J 6 bases; nucleotides not matched to a gene: 10. In DNA, the CDR3 is TGCGCCAGCAGCTTTTCTCCGGGACAGGTGGCCGAGCAGTACTTC. Translating it yields CASSFSPGQVAEQYF.

This clone was counted once. The chain couples TRBV20-1 to TRBJ1-1, with unresolved D. The CDR3 runs 11 residues. Trimming shortened V by 5 bases and J by 6 bases, and 10 bases separated the two germline ends. Germline assignment: CDR1 DFQATT and CDR2 SNEGSKA (reference sequence). The CDR3 region has the DNA TGCAGTGCTCAGAAAGGATCTGAAGCTTTCTTT. It codes for CSAQKGSEAFF.

With respect to this clone: This sequence may be a read error, since a much larger clone differs from it by one base. Other DNA variants within this sample encode the same CDR3. This chain connects TRBV18 to TRBJ2-3; 11 positions match TRBD1. Germline-derived CDR1 and CDR2 are KGHSH and LQKENI. This CDR3 has 14 residues. J gave up 5 bases and V 3 bases, and 1 base lay outside the gene matches. The CDR3 loop reads CASSPGTGGDTQYF. Written as DNA, the CDR3 is TGTGCCAGCTCACCTGGGACAGGGGGAGATACGCAGTATTTT. Full variable domain (rest looked up from reference TRBV18 and TRBJ2-3): NAGVMQNPRHLVRRRGQEARLRCSPMKGHSHVYWYRQLPEEGLKFMVYLQKENIIDESGMPKERFSAEFPKEGPSILRIQQVVRGDSAAYFCASSPGTGGDTQYFGPGTRLTVL.

V and J are TRBV25-1 and TRBJ2-7, with TRBD2 as a possible D gene (6 bases). Germline CDR1 MGHDK, CDR2 SYGVNS. The CDR3 is 14 amino acids. V was shortened by 0 bases and J by 6 bases, with 12 bases between the two germline ends. In DNA, the CDR3 is TGTGCCAGCAGTGAATATGAATCTAGCGCCGAGCAGTACTTC. Amino acids: CASSEYESSAEQYF.

The rearrangement links TRBV6-6 to TRBJ2-3, with D maybe TRBD2 (6 bases). Germline-derived CDR1 and CDR2 are MNHNY and SVGAGI (reference sequence). The V gene lost 8 bases and the J gene lost 2 bases, with 17 bases spanning the gap. The CDR3 is 15 amino acids. The CDR3 here is CASAAWGGVTDTQYF. The CDR3 DNA follows: TGTGCCAGCGCCGCTTGGGGCGGGGTCACAGATACGCAGTATTTT.

V usage is TRBV29-1 and J usage is TRBJ2-5, with 9 bases aligning to TRBD1. The CDR3 is made up of 15 amino acids. V gave up 6 bases and J gave up 5 bases; unmatched junction bases: 13. Germline V CDR1 and CDR2: SQVTM, ANQGSEA. CDR3 region: CSVTGGQGMFETQYF. The CDR3 region has the DNA TGCAGCGTGACCGGGGGACAGGGCATGTTCGAGACCCAGTACTTC. Filled out from reference TRBV29-1 and TRBJ2-5, the complete variable domain reads SAVISQKPSRDICQRGTSLTIQCQVDSQVTMMFWYRQQPGQSLTLIATANQGSEATYESGFVIDKFPISRPNLTFSTLTVSNMSPEDSSIYLCSVTGGQGMFETQYFGPGTRLLVL.

This clone was picked up a small number of times. The V gene is TRBV5-8, the J gene TRBJ2-5; 10 bases match TRBD2. Unmatched junction bases numbered 10, after V lost 0 bases and J lost 5 bases. The CDR3 totals 17 residues. Germline assignment: CDR1 SGHTS and CDR2 YDEGEE. CDR3 nucleotide sequence: TGTGCCAGCAGCTTGGAAGGAAGCGGGAGGGCCCGCGAGACCCAGTACTTC. Its translation is CASSLEGSGRARETQYF.

This chain links TRBV5-6 with TRBJ2-2; 8 nucleotides align to TRBD1. CDR3 length: 16 amino acids. Germline V lookup: CDR1 SGHDT, CDR2 YYEEEE. Losses at the gene ends were 4 bases for V and 3 bases for J; bases not matched to a gene: 8. DNA for the CDR3: TGTGCCAGCAGCCACCAACAGGGGGGCGACACCGGGGAGCTGTTTTTT. Encoded protein: CASSHQQGGDTGELFF.

CDR3 sequence: CASSDREPTGELFF. The CDR3 nucleotides read TGTGCCAGCAGCGACCGGGAGCCCACCGGGGAGCTGTTTTTT. The chain has TRBV5-6 and TRBJ2-2, with TRBD2 as a possible D gene (6 bases). Deletions cut 4 bases from V and 4 bases from J, with 11 bases between. CDR1 and CDR2 from the germline V gene are SGHDT and YYEEEE. The CDR3 spans 14 residues. Combining the CDR3 with reference TRBV5-6 and TRBJ2-2 gives the whole variable domain DAGVTQSPTHLIKTRGQQVTLRCSPKSGHDTVSWYQQALGQGPQFIFQYYEEEERQRGNFPDRFSGHQFPNYSSELNVNALLLGDSALYLCASSDREPTGELFFGEGSRLTVL.

In this sample, this clone turned up a few times. V gene TRBV5-1 combines with J gene TRBJ2-3; D call uncertain. This CDR3 is 17 amino acids long. Trimming removed 0 bases from V and 3 bases from J, with 17 bases in between. Germline assignment: CDR1 SGHRS and CDR2 YFSETQ. The CDR3 DNA reads TGCGCCAGCAGCTTGGACCCTAGGGTAGCCCGGACAGATACGCAGTATTTT. It translates to CASSLDPRVARTDTQYF.

The gene calls are TRBV10-3 and TRBJ1-1; D not certain. The germline CDR1 and CDR2 sequences are ENHRY and SYGVKD. The V end lost 3 bases, the J end lost 6 bases, and 11 bases lay between the germline ends. The CDR3 extends over 13 amino acids. The CDR3 DNA reads TGTGCCATCAGTGACATGCGGGGTCCTGAAGCTTTCTTT. Protein: CAISDMRGPEAFF.

This clone was counted only a few times. Compared with germline, one end of the junction differs, possibly owing to a read error. The chain links TRBV18 to TRBJ1-3; D is uncertain. There are 15 residues in the CDR3. CDR1 is KGHSH and CDR2 is LQKENI in the germline V gene. The CDR3 loop is CASSPVPNNGKTIYF. The CDR3 bases are TGTGCCAGCTCACCAGTCCCCAATAATGGAAAGACCATATATTTT.

The chain uses TRBV7-2 and TRBJ1-3, with D maybe TRBD1 (6 bases). There are 15 residues in the CDR3. Per the germline V gene, CDR1 is SGHTA and CDR2 is FQGNSA. Trimming pared 3 bases from V and 2 bases from J, leaving 11 bases between. CDR3 amino acids: CASSFQGHAGNTIYF. CDR3 bases: TGTGCCAGCAGCTTCCAGGGGCACGCTGGAAACACCATATATTTT.

The CDR3 reads CASSLLSGRSYEQYF. In DNA form, the CDR3 reads TGTGCCAGCAGCTTGCTTAGCGGGAGATCCTACGAGCAGTACTTC. The V call is TRBV5-8, the J call TRBJ2-7, with TRBD2 matching over 9 bases. The V segment lost 1 base and the J segment 1 base; nucleotides outside the gene matches: 3. Per germline, CDR1 SGHTS and CDR2 YDEGEE. This CDR3 has 15 residues.